A selection of T cell receptor beta chains follows, all from one sample in a study of T cell changes during pregnancy in multiple sclerosis. Libraries were prepared by immunoSEQ multiplex PCR; TCRdb keeps only in-frame clonotypes and omits some of them. The table includes some 94,000 clones, under 95% detected once. The source was peripheral blood, collected in the first trimester of pregnancy. These receptors originate from a female donor in good health, enrolled as a control in a pregnancy study. The CDR3 runs from the conserved cysteine through the conserved F or W. D genes are given only for firm matches. Size is omitted from some rows. Given values are once, few, many or a class for expanded clones.

TRBD1	TRBV18	once	TRBJ2-2	CASSQLAQGTGELFF	TGTGCCAGCTCACAGCTGGCACAGGGGACCGGGGAGCTGTTTTTT
-	TRBV6-6	-	TRBJ1-1	CASRPPGVNTEAFF	TGTGCCAGCAGACCGCCGGGGGTCAACACTGAAGCTTTCTTT
-	TRBV29-1	-	TRBJ2-6	CSVMTAGANVLTF	TGCAGCGTAATGACAGCTGGGGCCAACGTCCTGACTTTC
-	TRBV10-3	-	TRBJ1-2	CAISFTVNYGYTF	TGTGCCATCAGTTTTACAGTCAACTATGGCTACACCTTC
-	TRBV7-2	-	TRBJ1-4	CASRGGPATNEKLFF	TGTGCCAGCAGAGGTGGGCCAGCAACTAATGAAAAACTGTTTTTT
-	TRBV28	-	TRBJ2-1	CASNDRLLYNEQFF	TGTGCCAGTAATGACAGGTTACTCTACAATGAGCAGTTCTTC
TRBD1	TRBV7-2	once	TRBJ1-2	CASSGTGTGGANYGYTF	TGTGCCAGCAGCGGTACCGGGACAGGGGGCGCAAACTATGGCTACACCTTC
-	TRBV5-1	-	TRBJ1-6	CASSLKPQVINSPLHF	TGCGCCAGCAGCCTAAAGCCACAGGTGATTAATTCACCCCTCCACTTT
-	TRBV18	-	TRBJ1-5	CASSPRQLNNQPQHF	TGTGCCAGCTCGCCCCGTCAACTCAACAATCAGCCCCAGCATTTT
-	TRBV12-5	-	TRBJ2-1	CAISGQTNEQFF	TGTGCTATCTCCGGACAGACAAATGAGCAGTTCTTC
TRBD1	TRBV28	-	TRBJ2-5	CASSDPRDSKETQYF	TGTGCCAGCAGTGATCCCCGGGACAGTAAAGAGACCCAGTACTTC
-	TRBV4-2	once	TRBJ2-7	CASSATGGDEQYF	TGTGCCAGCAGCGCCACAGGGGGGGACGAGCAGTACTTC
-	TRBV11-2	-	TRBJ2-7	CASSLKGGASEQYF	TGTGCCAGCAGCTTAAAAGGGGGGGCCTCCGAGCAGTACTTC
-	TRBV6-5	once	TRBJ1-1	CASSYGGGTEAFF	TGTGCCAGCAGTTACGGCGGGGGCACTGAAGCTTTCTTT
-	TRBV29-1	-	TRBJ2-3	CSVDGGTDTQYF	TGCAGCGTTGATGGGGGGACAGATACGCAGTATTTT
-	TRBV20-1	-	TRBJ2-7	CSARWAYEQYF	TGCAGTGCCAGGTGGGCATACGAGCAGTACTTC
TRBD2	TRBV7-2	-	TRBJ2-3	CASSLSYGLGQDTQYF	TGTGCCAGCAGCTTATCTTATGGACTAGGGCAAGATACGCAGTATTTT
-	TRBV4-1	few	TRBJ2-4	CASSQPFAGVAKNIQYF	TGCGCCAGCAGCCAACCTTTCGCAGGTGTAGCCAAAAACATTCAGTACTTC
TRBD2	TRBV4-2	-	TRBJ2-5	CASSQNPWGGQETQYF	TGTGCCAGCAGCCAAAACCCTTGGGGGGGTCAAGAGACCCAGTACTTC
-	TRBV7-2	few	TRBJ1-3	CASSRTGSGNTIYF	TGTGCCAGCAGCCGTACAGGGTCTGGAAACACCATATATTTT
-	TRBV27	-	TRBJ1-1	CASHSSDSEAFF	TGTGCCAGCCACTCGTCCGACAGTGAAGCTTTCTTT
TRBD1	TRBV9	-	TRBJ1-1	CASSEDRGGPEAFF	TGTGCCAGCAGCGAGGACAGGGGGGGTCCTGAAGCTTTCTTT
-	TRBV4-3	-	TRBJ1-1	CASSQERVWNTEAFF	TGCGCCAGCAGCCAAGAGAGAGTTTGGAACACTGAAGCTTTCTTT
TRBD2	TRBV5-6	-	TRBJ2-1	CASSLLLAGSYNEQFF	TGTGCCAGCAGCTTGTTACTAGCGGGGTCATACAATGAGCAGTTCTTC